The present TCR beta chain was sequenced within a study of CD8+ T cells in alopecia areata. Findings and limits, study-wide: Researchers reported that TCR sharing among patients proved less clear than in mice, possibly HLA-linked. For lesional scalp, especially alopecia totalis/universalis, clonality was higher than in normal scalp.

V shed 7 bases, J shed 2 bases, and the junction held 0 bases outside the gene matches. The CDR3 has 12 residues. Germline assignment: CDR1 SNHLY and CDR2 FYNNEI. As regards this clone: Antigen specificity is unknown.

cDNA reverse transcribed from extracted RNA served as the sequencing template. The repertoire was sequenced with immunoSEQ multiplex PCR; TCRdb's copy has only in-frame clones and lacks some. The sample has more than 150,000 clones; over 50% are singletons. The clonotype originates from a human donor with alopecia areata. The V call is TRBV2, the J call TRBJ2-5; TRBD1 aligns across 8 bases. The sequencing used CD4+ T cells sorted from blood, collected at week 0. CDR3 coding DNA: TGTGCCAGCAACAGGGGGCAAGAGACCCAGTACTTC. As protein: CASNRGQETQYF.